The 17 T cell receptor beta chains given below trace back to one sample, sequenced in a study of T cells after yellow fever vaccination. TCRdb re-analysed the 5' RACE reads in MiXCR, keeping a single row per CDR3 protein. The sample has around 530,000 distinct CDR3 sequences, about a sixth seen once. The sample consisted of PBMCs, taken around 5 days after the first yellow fever vaccination. These receptors originate from a man aged 18 to 29 who received the YFV17D yellow fever vaccine.

The chain carries TRBV24-1 and TRBJ2-1; D is unresolved. Between the trimmed V and J ends, which lost 3 bases and 5 bases, there was a span of 10 bases. The length of the CDR3 is 14 residues. Germline assignment: CDR1 KGHDR and CDR2 SFDVKD. CDR3 residues: CATSDPRRDNEQFF. The CDR3, as DNA: TGTGCCACCAGTGATCCCCGGCGAGACAATGAGCAGTTCTTC.

This clonotype was detected a few times. The chain uses TRBV4-3 and TRBJ2-4, with D hard to call. CDR3 length equals 15 residues. CDR1 is LGHNA and CDR2 is YSLEER in the germline V gene. The V end was cut by 7 bases, the J end by 0 bases, with 13 bases between. CDR3 nucleotides: TGCGCCAGCATAGGTCCAGCAATAGCCAAAAACATTCAGTACTTC. Translation: CASIGPAIAKNIQYF.

The chain couples TRBV12-3 or TRBV12-4 to TRBJ1-3; no firm D call. Trimming removed 7 bases from V and 2 bases from J, with 6 bases in between. The CDR3 has 12 residues. Written as DNA, the CDR3 is TGTGCCAGCACCCACGCTGGAAACACCATATATTTT. Encoded protein: CASTHAGNTIYF.

This clonotype was picked up a small number of times. The chain uses TRBV6-1 and TRBJ2-3, with TRBD1 matching 8 bases. The J segment lost 2 bases and the V segment lost 7 bases, leaving 5 bases of the junction unmatched. CDR1 and CDR2 (germline): MNHNS, SASEGT. The CDR3 has 14 residues. The CDR3 here is CASKPGQDTDTQYF. The CDR3, as DNA: TGTGCCAGCAAGCCGGGACAGGACACAGATACGCAGTATTTT.

There are a few counts of this clonotype. The gene calls are TRBV7-2 and TRBJ2-7; 7 bases are shared with TRBD2. Germline CDR1 is SGHTA and CDR2 is FQGNSA. The CDR3 loop spans 14 amino acids. With V trimmed by 5 bases and J by 1 base, 5 bases remained unmatched. The CDR3 region has the DNA TGTGCCAGCAGCCCTTCTAGCGGTTCCTACGAGCAGTACGTC. It encodes CASSPSSGSYEQYV.

The chain combines TRBV7-8 with TRBJ1-5; D is undetermined. The CDR3 length is 16 residues. Germline lookup yields CDR1 SGHVS and CDR2 FQNEAQ. The ends were cut back, 1 base at V and 0 bases at J, with 10 bases in the middle. The CDR3 nucleotides read TGTGCCAGCAGCTTAGAGTTGGGTGGTAGCAATCAGCCCCAGCATTTT. Translating gives CASSLELGGSNQPQHF.

This chain links TRBV6-1 with TRBJ1-6; D is ambiguous. In germline, CDR1 is MNHNS, CDR2 SASEGT. The length of the CDR3 is 16 residues. V lost 9 bases to trimming and J lost 5 bases, with 20 bases between them. The DNA for the CDR3 is TGTGCCAGTCGCTGGACGACCCACCAAAATAATTCACCCCTCCACTTT. It codes for CASRWTTHQNNSPLHF.

The V and J genes are TRBV9 and TRBJ2-2; no firm D call. V gave up 4 bases and J gave up 3 bases, with 7 bases separating them. Germline CDR1 reads SGDLS; CDR2 reads YYNGEE. The CDR3 runs 13 residues. DNA for the CDR3: TGTGCCAGCAGCCCCCTCCACACCGGGGAGCTGTTTTTT. Translation gives CASSPLHTGELFF.

The gene calls are TRBV12-3 or TRBV12-4 and TRBJ1-2; D gene uncertain. V lost 1 base and J lost 3, with 12 bases in between. This CDR3 region has 15 residues. The chain's CDR3 is CASSLVGGRYYGYTF. Here the CDR3 DNA reads TGTGCCAGCAGTTTAGTGGGCGGGAGGTACTATGGCTACACCTTC.

A single count supports this clonotype. V and J are TRBV11-1 and TRBJ2-3, with 8 bases aligning to TRBD1. The ends lost 0 bases at V and 3 bases at J; junction bases unmatched: 11. Germline values: CDR1 SGHAT, CDR2 FQDESV (reference sequence). The CDR3 totals 18 residues. As DNA, the CDR3 is TGTGCCAGCAGCTTAGCCAGGGGGCTCCTAGGAGGAACAGATACGCAGTATTTT. Translated: CASSLARGLLGGTDTQYF.

In its sample, this clonotype was seen a few times. The chain joins TRBV11-2 to TRBJ2-3; TRBD2 aligns across 8 bases. CDR3 size: 15 residues. Trimming removed 5 bases from V and 4 bases from J; junction bases left unmatched: 8. Germline values: CDR1 SGHAT, CDR2 FQNNGV. The CDR3 spells CASSPLRGESDTQYF. CDR3 DNA: TGTGCCAGCAGCCCGCTGCGGGGGGAATCAGATACGCAGTATTTT. Based on the CDR3 plus reference TRBV11-2 and TRBJ2-3, the full variable domain is EAGVAQSPRYKIIEKRQSVAFWCNPISGHATLYWYQQILGQGPKLLIQFQNNGVVDDSQLPKDRFSAERLKGVDSTLKIQPAKLEDSAVYLCASSPLRGESDTQYFGPGTRLTVL.

The V and J genes are TRBV7-9 and TRBJ1-2, with 9 bases fitting TRBD1. The CDR3 totals 16 residues. V lost 2 bases and J lost 6; bases outside the gene matches: 10. CDR1 and CDR2 from the germline V gene are SEHNR and FQNEAQ (reference sequence). The CDR3 here is CASSLTGAGTGHGYTF. CDR3 nucleotide sequence: TGTGCCAGCAGCTTAACGGGCGCTGGGACAGGGCATGGCTACACCTTC.

CDR3 residues: CSARPLALGTDTQYF. CDR3 coding DNA: TGCAGTGCTAGGCCACTAGCGTTAGGCACAGATACGCAGTATTTT. The chain couples TRBV20-1 to TRBJ2-3, with TRBD2 matching 7 bases. The V gene end was trimmed by 3 bases and the J gene end by 1 base; junction bases not matched to a gene: 7. Per germline, CDR1 DFQATT and CDR2 SNEGSKA (reference sequence). The CDR3 contains 15 residues.

This clonotype was detected only a few times. The chain couples TRBV7-2 to TRBJ1-6, with D unresolved. Deletions cut 1 base from V and 6 bases from J, with 10 bases between. CDR1 is SGHTA and CDR2 is FQGNSA in the germline V gene. This CDR3 has 15 residues. The CDR3 region has the DNA TGTGCCAGCAGCTTAGGGCGCTTCCTTAATTCACCCCTCCACTTT. Its protein product is CASSLGRFLNSPLHF.

The chain has TRBV6-2 or TRBV6-3 and TRBJ1-5; maybe TRBD1 (5 bases). CDR1 and CDR2 from the germline V gene are MNHEY and SVGEGT. V was cut by 4 bases and J by 6 bases, with 13 bases left in between. This CDR3 is built from 14 residues. CDR3 DNA: TGTGCCAGCAGTTCCCCAGGGATTCTTCAGCCCCAGCATTTT. Its protein product is CASSSPGILQPQHF.

The V gene is TRBV4-3, the J gene TRBJ2-2, with TRBD1 identical over 9 bases. The germline V gene has CDR1 LGHNA and CDR2 YSLEER. This CDR3 spans 18 amino acids. The junction had 12 bases not matched to a gene; V was cut back by 2 bases and J by 5 bases. CDR3 amino acids: CASSQTTGTGRRTGELFF. CDR3 DNA sequence: TGCGCCAGCAGCCAAACCACCGGGACAGGGAGGAGAACCGGGGAGCTGTTTTTT.

The chain is built from TRBV5-6 and TRBJ2-5, with 7 bases lining up with TRBD2. V dropped 7 bases and J dropped 5; count of bases not matched to a gene: 14. Per germline, CDR1 SGHDT and CDR2 YYEEEE. This CDR3 has 15 residues. The CDR3 coding sequence is TGTGCCAGCGTCGTTTGGGGGGGAGGTCGCGAGACCCAGTACTTC. This encodes CASVVWGGGRETQYF.